Described below is a single T cell receptor (beta chain) sequence and its context. Antigen specificity is unknown. The sample comes from a study of OX40 agonist ivuxolimab in advanced cancers. Study context: Eligibility admitted prior anti-PD-1, anti-PD-L1 or anti-CTLA-4 therapy; around 42% had some. Partial responses occurred in three patients (one hepatocellular carcinoma, two cutaneous melanoma).

V shed 1 base, J shed 9 bases, and the junction held 4 bases outside the gene matches. Per germline, CDR1 LGHNA and CDR2 YNFKEQ. The CDR3 has 16 residues. Study-wide points: CD8+ T cells were the subset that, on average, had more expanded clones than CD4+.

Sequenced by immunoSEQ multiplex PCR; TCRdb stores in-frame clones only, minus some. The repertoire has roughly 60,000 clones, 86% of them found once; the top ten carry 0.85% to 0.95%. The chain has TRBV4-2 and TRBJ2-1, with 15 bases matching TRBD2. Material: CD4+ or CD8+ T cells sorted from blood, obtained in a trial of the OX40 agonist ivuxolimab. The receptor was isolated from an adult with an advanced solid tumor such as melanoma, head and neck, liver or kidney cancer. DNA of the CDR3: TGTGCCAGCAGCCAAGCCCGGGGACTAGCGGGGGGTGAGCAGTTCTTC. Translation gives CASSQARGLAGGEQFF.